This T cell receptor beta chain stems from a study of blood T cells in healthy people across ages. Losses at the gene ends were 6 bases for V and 2 bases for J; bases not matched to a gene: 10. The CDR3 runs 16 residues. Germline CDR1 and CDR2: SGHTA and FQGTGA. Using a J-beta primer mix together with a sample-barcoded 5' primer, a second PCR was run for about 6 to 11 cycles. MiXCR was run by TCRdb on the 5' RACE reads, yielding one entry per CDR3 protein. The repertoire consists of 600,000 to 850,000 distinct CDR3 sequences, with around 25% occurring once and the leading ten covering 9.4%. The same data also contributed to another study, on T cells of mothers and their children. That study adds: In unrelated and related pairs, TCR recombination output is shaped in a similar way by thymic selection.

The V and J genes are TRBV7-3 and TRBJ2-1, with TRBD2 identical over 7 bases. This sequence originates from a boy between 10 and 17 years old in good health. Sequenced sample: blood. The CDR3 DNA is TGTGCCAGCAGTCATATTAGCGGGTATACCTACAATGAGCAGTTCTTC. Encoded protein: CASSHISGYTYNEQFF.